This TCR beta chain came from a study of beta chain features in type 1 diabetes. Points from the study as a whole: For Type 1 diabetes patients, all four CD4+ subsets carried TCRB CDR3s that were moderately but significantly shorter.

As regards this clone: Its target is not known.

Expressed TCRB transcripts were sequenced because the entire RNA isolate underwent reverse transcription. Profiled with immunoSEQ multiplex PCR; TCRdb holds only in-frame clones, not every one. Of approximately 280,000 clones in the sample, 15% were seen once. The CDR3 has 17 residues. From germline, CDR1 is MDHEN and CDR2 SYDVKM. V was clipped by 6 bases and J by 2 bases; unmatched bases: 14. The sequenced sample was naive CD4+ T cells from blood. The clonotype originates from a man aged 18-30 years with type 1 diabetes. The genes are TRBV28 and TRBJ2-5, with 8 bases that match TRBD2. This chain's CDR3 is CASSPTLYSGRQETQYF. The CDR3 region has the DNA TGTGCCAGCAGCCCCACCCTCTACAGCGGGAGACAAGAGACCCAGTACTTC.